This TCR beta chain was profiled in a study of Ad26.COV2.S vaccination and SARS-CoV-2 variants. On the study more broadly: In the COV1001 trial, the donor was in the Ad26.COV2.S arm.

The treatment denotes: some 19 received Ad26.COV2.S at low or high dose, single or two shots; 5 received placebo; per-sample allocation not given. Samples came from day 63 after the first vaccine or placebo injection. Boston provided a donor who was an adult aged 18-55 years. Produced via immunoSEQ multiplex PCR; TCRdb's table is partial and in-frame only. The sample contains 300,000 to 350,000 clones, almost 90% of which appear only once. The CDR3 consists of 12 residues. Germline-derived CDR1 and CDR2 are LNHDA and SQIVND (reference sequence). Trimming left V 2 bases short and J 8 bases short, with 9 bases between.

The clonotype originates from a person aged 18 to 59 who received the Ad26.COV2.S COVID-19 vaccine or a placebo. The chain couples TRBV19 to TRBJ1-2; D gene ambiguous. This sample comprised peripheral blood, obtained in a trial of Ad26.COV2.S vaccine versus placebo. The CDR3 coding sequence is TGTGCCAGTAGTATAAAAGGGATCGGCTACACCTTC. Residues: CASSIKGIGYTF. The full variable domain, with the rest looked up from reference TRBV19 and TRBJ1-2, is DGGITQSPKYLFRKEGQNVTLSCEQNLNHDAMYWYRQDPGQGLRLIYYSQIVNDFQKGDIAEGYSVSREKKESFPLTVTSAQKNPTAFYLCASSIKGIGYTFGSGTRLTVV.